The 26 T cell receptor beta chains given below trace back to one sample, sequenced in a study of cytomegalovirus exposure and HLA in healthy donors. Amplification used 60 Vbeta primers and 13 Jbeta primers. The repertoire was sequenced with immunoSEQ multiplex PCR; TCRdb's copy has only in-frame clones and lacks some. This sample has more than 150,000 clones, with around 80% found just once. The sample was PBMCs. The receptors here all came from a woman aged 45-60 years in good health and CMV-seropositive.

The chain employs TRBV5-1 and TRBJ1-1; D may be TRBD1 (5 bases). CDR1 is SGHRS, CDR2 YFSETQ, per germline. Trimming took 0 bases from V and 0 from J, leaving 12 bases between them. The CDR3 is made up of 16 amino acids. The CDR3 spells CASSLAGVDLNTEAFF. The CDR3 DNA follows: TGCGCCAGCAGCTTGGCGGGGGTGGACCTGAACACTGAAGCTTTCTTT.

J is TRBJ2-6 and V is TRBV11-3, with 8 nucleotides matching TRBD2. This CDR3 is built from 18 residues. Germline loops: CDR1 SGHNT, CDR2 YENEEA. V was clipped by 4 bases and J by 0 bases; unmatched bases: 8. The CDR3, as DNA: TGTGCCAGCAGCTCCGGGGGGGGCAGGGCCTCTGGGGCCAACGTCCTGACTTTC. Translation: CASSSGGGRASGANVLTF.

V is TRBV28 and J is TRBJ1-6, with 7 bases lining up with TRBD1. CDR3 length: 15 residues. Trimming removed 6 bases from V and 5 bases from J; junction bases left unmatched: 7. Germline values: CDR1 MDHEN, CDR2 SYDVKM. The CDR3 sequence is CASSPRTGNNSPLHF. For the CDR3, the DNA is TGTGCCAGCAGCCCACGGACAGGAAATAATTCACCCCTCCACTTT.

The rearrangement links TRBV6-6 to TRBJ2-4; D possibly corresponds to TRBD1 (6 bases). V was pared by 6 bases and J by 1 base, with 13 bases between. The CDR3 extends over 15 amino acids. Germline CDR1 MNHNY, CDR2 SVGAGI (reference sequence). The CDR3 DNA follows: TGTGCCAGCAGGGACCCTCAGGGGGCCAAAAACATTCAGTACTTC. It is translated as CASRDPQGAKNIQYF.

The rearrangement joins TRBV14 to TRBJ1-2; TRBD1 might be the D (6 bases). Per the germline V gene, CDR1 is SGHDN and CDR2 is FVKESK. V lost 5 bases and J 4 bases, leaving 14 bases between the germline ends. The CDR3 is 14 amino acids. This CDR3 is CASSISGGLYGYTF. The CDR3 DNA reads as TGTGCCAGCAGCATATCCGGGGGGCTCTATGGCTACACCTTC.

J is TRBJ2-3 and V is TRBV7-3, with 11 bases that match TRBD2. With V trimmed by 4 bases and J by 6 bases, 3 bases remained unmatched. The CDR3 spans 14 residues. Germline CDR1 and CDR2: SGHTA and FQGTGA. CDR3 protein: CASSSLAGDDTQYF. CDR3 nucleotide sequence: TGTGCCAGCAGCTCACTAGCGGGAGACGATACGCAGTATTTT. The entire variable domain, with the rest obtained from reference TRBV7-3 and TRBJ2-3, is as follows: GAGVSQTPSNKVTEKGKYVELRCDPISGHTALYWYRQSLGQGPEFLIYFQGTGAADDSGLPNDRFFAVRPEGSVSTLKIQRTERGDSAVYLCASSSLAGDDTQYFGPGTRLTVL.

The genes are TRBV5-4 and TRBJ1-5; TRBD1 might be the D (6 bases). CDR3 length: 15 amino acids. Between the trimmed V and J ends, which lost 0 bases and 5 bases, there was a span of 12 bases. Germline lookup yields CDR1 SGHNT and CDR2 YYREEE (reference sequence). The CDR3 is CASSLGGQGDQPQHF. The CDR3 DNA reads TGTGCCAGCAGCTTGGGGGGGCAAGGGGATCAGCCCCAGCATTTT.

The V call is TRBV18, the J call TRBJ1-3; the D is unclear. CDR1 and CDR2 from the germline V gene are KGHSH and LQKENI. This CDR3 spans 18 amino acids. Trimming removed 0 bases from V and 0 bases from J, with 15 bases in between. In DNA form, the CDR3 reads TGTGCCAGCTCACCACCGGGGAGGCTCCGACACTCTGGAAACACCATATATTTT. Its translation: CASSPPGRLRHSGNTIYF.

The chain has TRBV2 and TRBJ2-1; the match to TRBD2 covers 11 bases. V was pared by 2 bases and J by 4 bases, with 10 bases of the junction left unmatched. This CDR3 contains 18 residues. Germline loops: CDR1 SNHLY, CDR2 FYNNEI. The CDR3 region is CASSENGASGGIYNEQFF. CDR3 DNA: TGTGCCAGCAGTGAAAACGGGGCTAGCGGGGGGATATACAATGAGCAGTTCTTC.

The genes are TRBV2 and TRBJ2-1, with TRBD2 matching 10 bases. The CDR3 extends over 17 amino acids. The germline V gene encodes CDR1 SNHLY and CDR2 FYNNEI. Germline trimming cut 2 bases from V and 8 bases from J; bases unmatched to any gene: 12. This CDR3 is CASSEHRKAGGLDEQFF. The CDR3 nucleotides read TGTGCCAGCAGTGAACATAGAAAAGCGGGAGGGCTCGATGAGCAGTTCTTC.

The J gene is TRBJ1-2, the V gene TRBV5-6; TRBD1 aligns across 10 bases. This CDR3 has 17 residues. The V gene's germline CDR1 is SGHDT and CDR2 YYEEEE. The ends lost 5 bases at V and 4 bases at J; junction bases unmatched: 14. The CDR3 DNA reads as TGTGCCAGCAGAGAGGGGACTGACAGGGGGCGCCCCTATGGCTACACCTTC. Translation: CASREGTDRGRPYGYTF. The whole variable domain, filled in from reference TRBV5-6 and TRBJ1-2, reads DAGVTQSPTHLIKTRGQQVTLRCSPKSGHDTVSWYQQALGQGPQFIFQYYEEEERQRGNFPDRFSGHQFPNYSSELNVNALLLGDSALYLCASREGTDRGRPYGYTFGSGTRLTVV.

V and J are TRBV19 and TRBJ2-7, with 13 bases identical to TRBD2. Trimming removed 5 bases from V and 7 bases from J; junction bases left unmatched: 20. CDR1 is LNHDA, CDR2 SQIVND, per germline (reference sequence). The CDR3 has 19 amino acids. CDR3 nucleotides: TGTGCCAGTAGTGCGCGCAGGACAGGACTAGCGGGGGCGCGGTGGGAGCAGTACTTC. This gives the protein CASSARRTGLAGARWEQYF.

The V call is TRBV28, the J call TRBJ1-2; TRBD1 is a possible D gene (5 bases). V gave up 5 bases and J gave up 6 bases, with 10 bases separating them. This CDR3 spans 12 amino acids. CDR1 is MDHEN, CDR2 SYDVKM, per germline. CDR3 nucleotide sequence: TGTGCCAGCAGTGCCCCCAGGGATGGCTACACCTTC. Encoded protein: CASSAPRDGYTF.

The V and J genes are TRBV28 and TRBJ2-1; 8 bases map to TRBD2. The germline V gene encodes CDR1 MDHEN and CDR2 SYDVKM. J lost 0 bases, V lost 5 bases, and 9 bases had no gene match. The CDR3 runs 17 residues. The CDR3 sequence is CASSPGLAPSSYNEQFF. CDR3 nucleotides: TGTGCCAGCAGTCCCGGACTAGCTCCCAGCTCCTACAATGAGCAGTTCTTC.

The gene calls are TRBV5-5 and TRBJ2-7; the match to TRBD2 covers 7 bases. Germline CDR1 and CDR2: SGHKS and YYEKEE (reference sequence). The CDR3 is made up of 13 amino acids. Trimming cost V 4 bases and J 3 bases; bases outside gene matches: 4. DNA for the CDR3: TGTGCCAGCAGCGAGAGGGAGGGCTACGAGCAGTACTTC. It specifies CASSEREGYEQYF.

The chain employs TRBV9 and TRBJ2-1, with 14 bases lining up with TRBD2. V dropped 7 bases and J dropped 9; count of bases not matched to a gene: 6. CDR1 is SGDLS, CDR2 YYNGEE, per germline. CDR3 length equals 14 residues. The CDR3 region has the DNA TGTGCCAGCGCCGGGACTAGCGGGAGCAGTGAGCAGTTCTTC. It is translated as CASAGTSGSSEQFF.

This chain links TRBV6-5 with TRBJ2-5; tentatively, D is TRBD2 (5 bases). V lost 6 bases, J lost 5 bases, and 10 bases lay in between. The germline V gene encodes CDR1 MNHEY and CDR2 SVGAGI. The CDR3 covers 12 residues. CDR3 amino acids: CASRGSSETQYF. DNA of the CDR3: TGTGCCAGCAGGGGGAGTAGTGAGACCCAGTACTTC.

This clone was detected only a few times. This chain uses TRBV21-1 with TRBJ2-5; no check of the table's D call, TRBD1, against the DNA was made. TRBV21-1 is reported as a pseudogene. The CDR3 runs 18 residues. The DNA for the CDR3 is TGTGCCAGCAGCAATCGAAACGGGGACAGGGGAATACAAGAGACCCAGTACTTC. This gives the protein CASSNRNGDRGIQETQYF.

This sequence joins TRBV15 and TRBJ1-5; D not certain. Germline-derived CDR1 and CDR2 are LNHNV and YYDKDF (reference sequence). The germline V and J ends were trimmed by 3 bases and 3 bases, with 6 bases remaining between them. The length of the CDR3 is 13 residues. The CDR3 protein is CATSSSFNQPQHF. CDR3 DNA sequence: TGTGCCACCAGCAGCAGTTTCAATCAGCCCCAGCATTTT.

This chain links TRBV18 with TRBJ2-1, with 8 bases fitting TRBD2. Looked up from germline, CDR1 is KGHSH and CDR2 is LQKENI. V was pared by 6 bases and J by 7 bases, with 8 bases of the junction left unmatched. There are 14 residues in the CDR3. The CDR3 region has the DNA TGTGCCAGCTCCCCCAGCGGGGGAAGTAATGAGCAGTTCTTC. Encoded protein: CASSPSGGSNEQFF.

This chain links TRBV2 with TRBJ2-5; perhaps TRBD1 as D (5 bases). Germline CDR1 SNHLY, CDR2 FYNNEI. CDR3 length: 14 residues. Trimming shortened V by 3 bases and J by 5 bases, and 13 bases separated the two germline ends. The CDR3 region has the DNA TGTGCCAGCAGTGAGGGTCACAGGTCGGAGACCCAGTACTTC. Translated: CASSEGHRSETQYF.

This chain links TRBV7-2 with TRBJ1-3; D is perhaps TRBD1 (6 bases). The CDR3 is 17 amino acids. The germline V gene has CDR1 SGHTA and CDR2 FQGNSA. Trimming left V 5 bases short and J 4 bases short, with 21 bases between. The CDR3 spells CASSEAQGIRSGNTIYF. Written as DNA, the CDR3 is TGTGCCAGCAGCGAAGCACAGGGAATTCGGTCCGGAAACACCATATATTTT.

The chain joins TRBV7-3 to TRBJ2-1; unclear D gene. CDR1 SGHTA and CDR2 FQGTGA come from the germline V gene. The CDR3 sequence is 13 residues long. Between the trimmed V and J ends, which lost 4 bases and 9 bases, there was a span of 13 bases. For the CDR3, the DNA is TGTGCCAGCAGCTCACTATTAGGCCCTGAGCAGTTCTTC. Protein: CASSSLLGPEQFF.

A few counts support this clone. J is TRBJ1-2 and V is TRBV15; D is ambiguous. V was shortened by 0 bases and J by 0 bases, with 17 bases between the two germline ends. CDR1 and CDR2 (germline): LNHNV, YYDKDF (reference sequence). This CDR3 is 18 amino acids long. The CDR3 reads CATSRDTRPTLANYGYTF. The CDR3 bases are TGTGCCACCAGCAGAGATACCAGGCCGACGTTAGCTAACTATGGCTACACCTTC.

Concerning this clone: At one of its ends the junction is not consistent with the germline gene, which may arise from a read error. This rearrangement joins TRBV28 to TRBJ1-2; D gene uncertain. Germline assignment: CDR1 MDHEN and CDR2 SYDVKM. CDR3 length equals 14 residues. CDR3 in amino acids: CASSLWAMEDGYTF. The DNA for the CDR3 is TGTGCCAGCAGCTTATGGGCCATGGAGGACGGCTACACCTTC.

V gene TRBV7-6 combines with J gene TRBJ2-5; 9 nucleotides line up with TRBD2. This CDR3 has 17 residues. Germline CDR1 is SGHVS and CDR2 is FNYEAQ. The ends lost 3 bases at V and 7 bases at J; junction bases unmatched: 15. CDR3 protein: CASSFRGGSGGARTQYF. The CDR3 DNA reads TGTGCCAGCAGCTTCCGTGGAGGTAGCGGGGGCGCAAGGACCCAGTACTTC.